This record covers a single TCR beta chain. V lost 1 base to trimming and J lost 7 bases, with 5 bases between them. The CDR3 is made up of 12 amino acids. CDR1 and CDR2 from the germline V gene are MDHEN and SYDVKM. This entry belongs to a study of blood T cell repertoires in COVID-19. About the research overall: Some COVID-19 samples were acute and others convalescent; all came from the United States, Italy and Spain.

TCRdb keeps only in-frame clones here, not all; method: immunoSEQ multiplex PCR. The sample lists about 170,000 clones, roughly 84% occurring once. This TCR was recovered from a man in his forties or fifties who had recovered from COVID-19. The material sequenced was PBMCs or T cells enriched from blood (not recorded which). The chain employs TRBV28 and TRBJ1-5; D call uncertain. The CDR3 loop reads CASSLSRQPQHF. Here the CDR3 DNA reads TGTGCCAGCAGTTTATCCAGGCAGCCCCAGCATTTT.